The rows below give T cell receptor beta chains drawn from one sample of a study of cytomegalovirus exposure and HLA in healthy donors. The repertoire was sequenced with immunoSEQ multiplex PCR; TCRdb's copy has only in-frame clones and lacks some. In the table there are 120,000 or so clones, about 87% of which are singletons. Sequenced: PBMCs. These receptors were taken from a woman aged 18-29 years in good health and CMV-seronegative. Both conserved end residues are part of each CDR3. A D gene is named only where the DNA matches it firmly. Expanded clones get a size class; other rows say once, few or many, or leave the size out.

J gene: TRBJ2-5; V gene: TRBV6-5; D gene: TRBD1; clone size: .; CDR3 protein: CASSPGQEKTQYF; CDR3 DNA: TGTGCCAGCTCCCCGGGACAGGAAAAGACCCAGTACTTC
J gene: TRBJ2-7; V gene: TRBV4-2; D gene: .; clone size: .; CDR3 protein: CASSQDRGVYEQYF; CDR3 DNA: TGTGCCAGCAGCCAGGACAGAGGGGTCTACGAGCAGTACTTC
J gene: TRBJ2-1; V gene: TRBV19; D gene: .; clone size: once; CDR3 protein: CASSISSYNEQFF; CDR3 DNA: TGTGCCAGTAGTATCTCTTCCTACAATGAGCAGTTCTTC
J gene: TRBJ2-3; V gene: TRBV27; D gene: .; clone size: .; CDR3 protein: CASSLAFRGVSYTDTQYF; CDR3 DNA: TGTGCCAGCAGTTTAGCGTTTCGGGGTGTCAGCTACACAGATACGCAGTATTTT
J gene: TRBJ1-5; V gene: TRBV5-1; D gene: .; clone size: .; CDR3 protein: CASSLSPDSHQPQHF; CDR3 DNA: TGCGCCAGCAGCTTGTCCCCGGACAGCCATCAGCCCCAGCATTTT
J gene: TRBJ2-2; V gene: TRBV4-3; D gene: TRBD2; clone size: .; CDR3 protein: CASRGGPGELFF; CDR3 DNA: TGCGCCAGCCGGGGGGGCCCCGGGGAGCTGTTTTTT
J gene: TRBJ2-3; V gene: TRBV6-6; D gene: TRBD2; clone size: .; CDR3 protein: CASSYELAAGTDTQYF; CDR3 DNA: TGTGCCAGCAGTTACGAACTAGCGGCGGGCACAGATACGCAGTATTTT
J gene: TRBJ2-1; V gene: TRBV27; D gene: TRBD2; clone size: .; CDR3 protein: CASSSGTSGGAEQFF; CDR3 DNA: TGTGCCAGCAGTTCAGGGACTAGCGGGGGGGCTGAGCAGTTCTTC
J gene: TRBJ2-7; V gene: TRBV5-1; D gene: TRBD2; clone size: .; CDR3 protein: CASTRDYAYEQYF; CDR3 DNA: TGCGCCAGCACCCGGGACTATGCCTACGAGCAGTACTTC
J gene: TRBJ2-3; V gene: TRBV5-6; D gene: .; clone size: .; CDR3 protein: CASSLYADTQYF; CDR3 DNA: TGTGCCAGCAGCTTGTATGCAGATACGCAGTATTTT
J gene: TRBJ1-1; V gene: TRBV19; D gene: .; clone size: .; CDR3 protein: CASSPNTANTEAFF; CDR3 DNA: TGTGCCAGTAGTCCTAATACAGCAAACACTGAAGCTTTCTTT
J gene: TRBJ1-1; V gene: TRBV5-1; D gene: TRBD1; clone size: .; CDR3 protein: CASSWAGGTEAFF; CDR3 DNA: TGCGCCAGCAGCTGGGCAGGGGGAACTGAAGCTTTCTTT
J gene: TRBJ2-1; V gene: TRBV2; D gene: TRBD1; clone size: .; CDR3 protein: CATPQGDNEQFF; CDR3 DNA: TGTGCCACTCCCCAGGGGGACAATGAGCAGTTCTTC
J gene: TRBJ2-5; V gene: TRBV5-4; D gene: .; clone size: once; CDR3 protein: CASSLGRSQETQYF; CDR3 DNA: TGTGCCAGCAGCTTGGGGCGGTCCCAAGAGACCCAGTACTTC
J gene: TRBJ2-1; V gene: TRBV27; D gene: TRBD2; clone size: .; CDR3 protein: CASSFLGTSGYNEQFF; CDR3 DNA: TGTGCCAGCAGTTTTCTAGGGACTAGCGGCTACAATGAGCAGTTCTTC
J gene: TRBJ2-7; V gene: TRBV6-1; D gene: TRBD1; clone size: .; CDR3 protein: CASSDRTGEGYEQYF; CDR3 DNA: TGTGCCAGCAGTGACAGGACAGGGGAGGGCTACGAGCAGTACTTC
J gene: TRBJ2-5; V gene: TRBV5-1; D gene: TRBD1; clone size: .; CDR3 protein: CASSSGTEYQETQYF; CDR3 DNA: TGCGCCAGCAGCTCTGGGACAGAGTACCAAGAGACCCAGTACTTC
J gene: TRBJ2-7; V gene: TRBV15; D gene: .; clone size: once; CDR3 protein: CATSRDRTRSPYEQYF; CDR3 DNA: TGTGCCACCAGCAGAGATAGGACAAGGTCGCCCTACGAGCAGTACTTC
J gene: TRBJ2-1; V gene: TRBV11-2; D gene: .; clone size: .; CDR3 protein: CASSPTGSYNEQFF; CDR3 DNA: TGTGCCAGCAGCCCAACGGGGTCCTACAATGAGCAGTTCTTC
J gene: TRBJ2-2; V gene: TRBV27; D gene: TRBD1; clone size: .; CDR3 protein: CASSLYRDRGPGELFF; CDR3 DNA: TGTGCCAGCAGTTTATACAGGGACAGGGGCCCCGGGGAGCTGTTTTTT
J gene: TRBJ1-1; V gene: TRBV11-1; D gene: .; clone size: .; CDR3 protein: CASSLGVLDREAFF; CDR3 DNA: TGTGCCAGCAGCTTAGGGGTCCTTGACAGGGAAGCTTTCTTT
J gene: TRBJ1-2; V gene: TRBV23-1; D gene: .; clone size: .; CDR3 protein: CASRRNGYTF; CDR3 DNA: TGCGCCAGCAGGAGAAATGGCTACACCTTC
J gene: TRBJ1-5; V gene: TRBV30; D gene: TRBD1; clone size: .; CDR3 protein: CAWSVPGTGEGQPQHF; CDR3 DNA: TGTGCCTGGAGTGTACCTGGGACAGGGGAAGGTCAGCCCCAGCATTTT
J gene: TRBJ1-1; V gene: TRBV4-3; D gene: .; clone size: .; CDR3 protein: CASSQDVGGAREAFF; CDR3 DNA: TGCGCCAGCAGCCAAGATGTAGGGGGGGCGCGTGAAGCTTTCTTT
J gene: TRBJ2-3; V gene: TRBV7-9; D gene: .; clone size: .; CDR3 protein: CASTNRQADTQYF; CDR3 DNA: TGTGCCAGCACAAACCGCCAGGCAGATACGCAGTATTTT
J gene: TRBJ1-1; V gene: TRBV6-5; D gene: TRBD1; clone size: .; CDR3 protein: CASRRDRGSTEAFF; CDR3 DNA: TGTGCCAGCCGCCGGGACAGGGGATCCACTGAAGCTTTCTTT
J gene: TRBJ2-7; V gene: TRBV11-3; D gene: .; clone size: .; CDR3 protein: CASSAIPQGSYEQYF; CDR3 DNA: TGTGCCAGCAGCGCCATCCCACAGGGCTCCTACGAGCAGTACTTC
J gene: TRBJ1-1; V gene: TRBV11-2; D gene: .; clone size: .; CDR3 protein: CASSPGLQGRNTEAFF; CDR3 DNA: TGTGCCAGCAGCCCAGGCCTACAGGGTAGGAACACTGAAGCTTTCTTT
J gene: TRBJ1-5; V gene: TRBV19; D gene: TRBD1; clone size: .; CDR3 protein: CASSGTGTADYSNQPQHF; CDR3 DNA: TGTGCCAGTAGTGGTACCGGGACAGCGGACTATAGCAATCAGCCCCAGCATTTT
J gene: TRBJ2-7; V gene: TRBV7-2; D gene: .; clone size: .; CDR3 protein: CASSSQGFSYEQYF; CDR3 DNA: TGTGCCAGCAGCTCTCAGGGGTTCTCCTACGAGCAGTACTTC
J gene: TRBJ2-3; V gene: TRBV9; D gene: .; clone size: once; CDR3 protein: CASSAGDSHTDTQYF; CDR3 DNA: TGTGCCAGCAGCGCGGGGGACAGTCACACAGATACGCAGTATTTT
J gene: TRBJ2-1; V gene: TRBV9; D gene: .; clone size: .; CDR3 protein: CASSVADNEQFF; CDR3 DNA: TGTGCCAGCAGCGTAGCGGACAATGAGCAGTTCTTC
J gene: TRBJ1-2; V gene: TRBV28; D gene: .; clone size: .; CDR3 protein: CASSLPNTGLAYGYTF; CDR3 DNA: TGTGCCAGCAGTTTACCTAATACAGGGTTGGCCTATGGCTACACCTTC
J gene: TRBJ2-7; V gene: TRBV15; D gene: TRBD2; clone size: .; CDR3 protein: CATSRDDSGTYEQYF; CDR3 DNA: TGTGCCACCAGCAGAGATGATAGCGGGACTTACGAGCAGTACTTC
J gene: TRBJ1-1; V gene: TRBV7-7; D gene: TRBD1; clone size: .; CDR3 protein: CASSPVQGAQNTEAFF; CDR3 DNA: TGTGCTAGCAGCCCAGTGCAGGGGGCTCAAAACACTGAAGCTTTCTTT
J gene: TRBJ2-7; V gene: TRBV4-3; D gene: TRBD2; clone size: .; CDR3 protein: CASSQDQAGVYEQYF; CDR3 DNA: TGCGCCAGCAGCCAAGATCAAGCGGGAGTGTACGAGCAGTACTTC
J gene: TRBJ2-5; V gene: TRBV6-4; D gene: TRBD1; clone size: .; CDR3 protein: CASRTGTGYQETQYF; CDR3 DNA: TGTGCCAGCAGGACCGGGACAGGGTACCAAGAGACCCAGTACTTC
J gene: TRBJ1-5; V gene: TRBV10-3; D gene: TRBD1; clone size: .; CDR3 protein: CAISGTGNQPQHF; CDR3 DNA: TGTGCCATCAGTGGGACAGGTAATCAGCCCCAGCATTTT
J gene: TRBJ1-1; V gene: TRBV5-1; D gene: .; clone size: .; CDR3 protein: CASSFTPTGGGDTEAFF; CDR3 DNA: TGCGCCAGCAGCTTTACTCCGACAGGTGGGGGGGACACTGAAGCTTTCTTT
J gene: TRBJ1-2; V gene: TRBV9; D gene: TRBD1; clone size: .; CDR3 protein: CASSDRTGDYGYTF; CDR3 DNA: TGTGCCAGCAGCGACCGGACAGGGGACTATGGCTACACCTTC
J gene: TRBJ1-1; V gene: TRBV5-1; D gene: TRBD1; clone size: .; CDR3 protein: CASKPWRQGATEAFF; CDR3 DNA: TGCGCCAGCAAGCCCTGGCGCCAGGGGGCGACTGAAGCTTTCTTT
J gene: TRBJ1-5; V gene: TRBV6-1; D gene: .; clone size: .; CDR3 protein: CASSEQGGNQPQHF; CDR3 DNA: TGTGCCAGCAGTGAACAGGGCGGCAATCAGCCCCAGCATTTT
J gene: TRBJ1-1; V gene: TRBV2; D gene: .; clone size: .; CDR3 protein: CASSEVGGNTEAFF; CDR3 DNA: TGTGCCAGCAGTGAAGTTGGCGGGAACACTGAAGCTTTCTTT
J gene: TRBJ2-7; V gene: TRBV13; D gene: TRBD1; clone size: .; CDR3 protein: CASSLVGTGAGYEQYF; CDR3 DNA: TGTGCCAGCAGCTTAGTAGGGACAGGGGCTGGCTACGAGCAGTACTTC
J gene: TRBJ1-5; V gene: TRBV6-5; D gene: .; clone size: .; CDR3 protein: CASSSLRLNQPQHF; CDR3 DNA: TGTGCCAGCAGTTCTCTACGATTGAATCAGCCCCAGCATTTT
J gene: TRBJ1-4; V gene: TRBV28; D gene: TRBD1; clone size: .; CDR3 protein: CASSSQGGKKTNEKLFF; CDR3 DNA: TGTGCCAGCAGCTCACAGGGGGGGAAAAAAACTAATGAAAAACTGTTTTTT